This TCR beta chain stems from a study of T cells after posttransplantation cyclophosphamide. Profiling relied on immunoSEQ multiplex PCR, and the TCRdb table lists in-frame clones only, not all of them. The sample presents approximately 39,000 clones, none singletons. Points from the study as a whole: Blood and skin or GI T cell repertoires showed limited TRB overlap. Donor-recipient repertoire similarity was low at 1-2 months, rising over year one. Recipient CMV seropositivity and CMV reactivation strongly tracked TRB clonality.

This clone was counted between two and nine times. Its antigen remains unidentified. The junction had 9 bases not matched to a gene; V was cut back by 4 bases and J by 8 bases. Per germline, CDR1 SGDLS and CDR2 YYNGEE. CDR3 length: 16 residues. Peripheral blood was collected from the related graft donor on the marrow donation day. The receptor was derived from a man aged 50-60 years in good health, CMV-negative, and a related stem cell transplant donor. Sequenced: PBMCs. The rearrangement links TRBV9 to TRBJ2-1; 13 nucleotides line up with TRBD2. CDR3 sequence reads: CASSPPGTSGADEQFF. DNA of the CDR3: TGTGCCAGCAGCCCCCCCGGGACTAGCGGGGCCGATGAGCAGTTCTTC.